The present T cell receptor (beta chain) was sequenced within a study of blood T cell repertoires in COVID-19. Study overall: COVID-19 samples from acute and convalescent phases originated in the United States, Italy and Spain.

Donors of Cohort 3 who recovered were those that had two negative PCRs, clearance, or symptom resolution. Germline values: CDR1 SGHVS, CDR2 FQNEAQ. There are 15 residues in the CDR3. Trimming took 5 bases from V and 3 from J; bases not matched to a gene: 1. Method: immunoSEQ multiplex PCR; TCRdb's copy keeps in-frame clones and lacks some. Here the sample spans approximately 210,000 clones, 87% being singletons. Note on this clone: The same CDR3 is also encoded by other DNA sequences in this sample.

Sequencing was carried out using PBMCs or T cells enriched from blood (not recorded which). The clonotype originates from a woman younger than 45 who had recovered from COVID-19. The rearrangement joins TRBV7-8 to TRBJ2-1; TRBD2 agrees at 13 bases. The CDR3 reads CASSRTSGSYNEQFF. CDR3 coding DNA: TGTGCCAGCAGCAGGACTAGCGGGAGCTACAATGAGCAGTTCTTC.